One sample yielded the 29 T cell receptor beta chains listed below, sequenced in a study of blood T cell repertoires in COVID-19. Repertoires were generated with immunoSEQ multiplex PCR, while TCRdb's copy carries only in-frame clones and drops some. The sample yields under 300,000 clones, 70% to 90% seen once. The sequencing input was PBMCs or T cells enriched from blood (not recorded which). These receptors originate from a woman between 50 and 59 years old who had been exposed to COVID-19.

This clone was counted a single time. This chain uses TRBV14 with TRBJ2-7, with D tentatively TRBD2 (5 bases). The germline gives CDR1 SGHDN, CDR2 FVKESK. The CDR3 has 14 residues. The V and J ends lost 1 base and 3 bases respectively, with 10 bases between them. CDR3 in DNA: TGTGCCAGCAGCCAAGGATTGGGGAGCTACGAGCAGTACTTC. Translated: CASSQGLGSYEQYF.

Here the CDR3 DNA reads TGTGCCAGCAGTCCGGGACACCCTGAAAAACTGTTTTTT. Translation: CASSPGHPEKLFF. This sequence joins TRBV12-3 or TRBV12-4 and TRBJ1-4, with D maybe TRBD1 (6 bases). The CDR3 length is 13 residues. The V gene lost 5 bases and the J gene lost 7 bases, with 11 bases spanning the gap.

The V gene is TRBV15, the J gene TRBJ1-5; 9 nucleotides align to TRBD1. After removal of 2 bases from V and 6 bases from J, the junction contained 11 bases not matched to a gene. From germline, CDR1 is LNHNV and CDR2 YYDKDF (reference sequence). This CDR3 is 17 amino acids long. This CDR3 is CATSRPTTGGASQPQHF. DNA for the CDR3: TGTGCCACCAGCAGACCTACTACAGGGGGCGCCAGTCAGCCCCAGCATTTT.

The chain joins TRBV7-9 to TRBJ2-3; 7 positions match TRBD2. This CDR3 has 16 residues. The V gene's germline CDR1 is SEHNR and CDR2 FQNEAQ (reference sequence). V lost 0 bases to trimming and J lost 4 bases; unmatched junction nucleotides: 7. As DNA, the CDR3 is TGTGCCAGCAGCTTAGCCTTAGCGGGCACGCCAGATACGCAGTATTTT. This gives the protein CASSLALAGTPDTQYF.

The chain uses TRBV6-5 and TRBJ2-7; 8 nucleotides agree with TRBD1. Unmatched junction bases numbered 10, after V lost 5 bases and J lost 4 bases. The V gene's germline CDR1 is MNHEY and CDR2 SVGAGI. CDR3 size: 15 residues. In DNA form, the CDR3 reads TGTGCCAGCAGTACCCGGACAGGGACGACATACGAGCAGTACTTC. Protein product: CASSTRTGTTYEQYF.

In its sample, this clone was seen once. The genes are TRBV18 and TRBJ2-2; 7 bases are a match to TRBD1. After removal of 3 bases from V and 5 bases from J, the junction contained 9 bases not matched to a gene. Per germline, CDR1 KGHSH and CDR2 LQKENI. There are 16 residues in the CDR3. The CDR3 loop is CASSPRTGLGTGELFF. As DNA, the CDR3 is TGTGCCAGCTCACCTCGGACAGGCTTGGGGACCGGGGAGCTGTTTTTT.

V usage is TRBV9 and J usage is TRBJ1-1, with 10 bases identical to TRBD1. This CDR3 is 15 amino acids long. Germline V gene lookup returns CDR1 SGDLS and CDR2 YYNGEE. The J segment lost 10 bases and the V segment lost 4 bases, leaving 13 bases of the junction unmatched. Here the CDR3 reads CASSHDTTGGESAFF. The CDR3 bases are TGTGCCAGCAGCCATGATACGACAGGGGGCGAGTCAGCTTTCTTT.

The chain has TRBV29-1 and TRBJ1-5; TRBD1 might be the D (5 bases). Germline CDR1 and CDR2: SQVTM and ANQGSEA. The CDR3 has 14 amino acids. The germline V and J ends were trimmed by 5 bases and 4 bases, with 15 bases remaining between them. The chain's CDR3 is CSVKVGGENQPQHF. CDR3 nucleotide sequence: TGCAGCGTTAAGGTCGGGGGGGAAAATCAGCCCCAGCATTTT.

J is TRBJ2-4 and V is TRBV19, with D maybe TRBD1 (6 bases). Trimming shortened V by 3 bases and J by 0 bases, and 15 bases separated the two germline ends. The germline V gene encodes CDR1 LNHDA and CDR2 SQIVND (reference sequence). This CDR3 is built from 17 residues. The CDR3 bases are TGTGCCAGTAGTATCAGGGGCAGGGTAGGAGCCAAAAACATTCAGTACTTC. Translating gives CASSIRGRVGAKNIQYF.

The gene calls are TRBV3-1 (or the pseudogene TRBV3-2) and TRBJ1-3, with D perhaps TRBD1 (5 bases). V was trimmed by 0 bases and J by 1 base, leaving 10 bases between them. This CDR3 is built from 16 residues. Germline assignment: CDR1 LGHDT and CDR2 YNNKEL (reference sequence). The CDR3 nucleotides read TGTGCCAGCAGCCAAGAATGGGGGAGGTCTGGAAACACCATATATTTT. It encodes CASSQEWGRSGNTIYF.

CDR3 in DNA: TGTGCCAGCAGCGCTTTCTTGAACACTGAAGCTTTCTTT. Amino acids: CASSAFLNTEAFF. The chain carries TRBV9 and TRBJ1-1; D is uncertain. V dropped 3 bases and J dropped 0 bases, with 6 bases sitting between them. This CDR3 region has 13 residues. Germline V gene sequence: CDR1 SGDLS, CDR2 YYNGEE. Looking up the rest from reference TRBV9 and TRBJ1-1 gives the full variable domain: DSGVTQTPKHLITATGQRVTLRCSPRSGDLSVYWYQQSLDQGLQFLIQYYNGEERAKGNILERFSAQQFPDLHSELNLSSLELGDSALYFCASSAFLNTEAFFGQGTRLTVV.

On this clone itself: Its ends do not fully match the called genes, so a read error is possible. Distinct nucleotide sequences in the sample also encode this CDR3. V is TRBV18 and J is TRBJ2-1; TRBD1 matches at 7 bases. Germline values: CDR1 KGHSH, CDR2 LQKENI. This CDR3 spans 14 amino acids. As DNA, the CDR3 is TGCGCCAGCTCGCCAAGGGGACAGCACAATGAGCAGTTCTTC. It yields the protein CASSPRGQHNEQFF.

The chain joins TRBV27 to TRBJ1-1; D unresolved. The V end was cut by 4 bases, the J end by 0 bases, with 9 bases between. Looked up from germline, CDR1 is MNHEY and CDR2 is SMNVEV (reference sequence). CDR3 length: 14 residues. CDR3 nucleotide sequence: TGTGCCAGCAGTTCGGGGTTAATGAACACTGAAGCTTTCTTT. Translated, it gives CASSSGLMNTEAFF.

V and J are TRBV6-5 and TRBJ1-1; TRBD1 is a possible D gene (5 bases). Trimming took off 2 bases at V and 2 bases at J, with 12 bases between the two ends. The length of the CDR3 is 15 residues. Germline values: CDR1 MNHEY, CDR2 SVGAGI. The CDR3 protein is CASSYGGEGNTEAFF. CDR3 bases: TGTGCCAGCAGTTACGGAGGGGAGGGTAACACTGAAGCTTTCTTT.

The chain recombines TRBV5-1 with TRBJ1-2; 11 bases are a match to TRBD1. Looked up from germline, CDR1 is SGHRS and CDR2 is YFSETQ. The CDR3 is 19 amino acids. The ends lost 0 bases at V and 3 bases at J; junction bases unmatched: 13. For the CDR3, the DNA is TGCGCCAGCAGCTTGGTCCGGAGGACAGGGGGCGGACATCACTATGGCTACACCTTC. Amino acid sequence: CASSLVRRTGGGHHYGYTF.

This sequence joins TRBV29-1 and TRBJ1-1; D unclear. V lost 3 bases to trimming and J lost 11 bases, with 13 bases between them. Germline CDR1 and CDR2: SQVTM and ANQGSEA. This CDR3 has 11 residues. This chain's CDR3 is CSVDFGRGAFF. CDR3 nucleotide sequence: TGCAGCGTTGACTTTGGGAGAGGGGCTTTCTTT.

The genes are TRBV18 and TRBJ1-2; 8 positions agree with TRBD1. The CDR3 extends over 17 amino acids. The V gene's germline CDR1 is KGHSH and CDR2 LQKENI. Trimming took 3 bases from V and 6 from J; bases not matched to a gene: 15. CDR3 protein: CASSPVRGQEVSHGYTF. The CDR3 coding sequence is TGTGCCAGCTCACCGGTAAGGGGACAGGAAGTAAGCCATGGCTACACCTTC.

The rearrangement links TRBV3-1 (or the pseudogene TRBV3-2) to TRBJ2-3; D remains unclear. The CDR3 consists of 15 residues. Germline assignment: CDR1 LGHDT and CDR2 YNNKEL (reference sequence). V lost 1 base and J lost 4, with 12 bases in between. The CDR3 loop is CASSQAWAQADTQYF. The CDR3 region has the DNA TGTGCCAGCAGCCAAGCCTGGGCTCAGGCAGATACGCAGTATTTT.

The chain couples TRBV2 to TRBJ2-2; D remains ambiguous. V was pared by 7 bases and J by 6 bases, with 15 bases between. The CDR3 consists of 14 residues. In germline, CDR1 is SNHLY, CDR2 FYNNEI. The CDR3 DNA is TGTGCCAGCACCGAGGCCCCAGTCCCCGGGGAGCTGTTTTTT. Its translation is CASTEAPVPGELFF.

Only one count was recorded for this clone. This chain uses TRBV19 with TRBJ2-2, with 10 nucleotides matching TRBD1. With 7 bases clipped from V and 2 bases from J, the junction kept 10 bases outside the gene matches. The CDR3 contains 17 residues. Per the germline V gene, CDR1 is LNHDA and CDR2 is SQIVND (reference sequence). CDR3 sequence reads: CASIETGGVRNTGELFF. CDR3 sequence (DNA): TGTGCCAGTATAGAGACAGGGGGCGTGAGAAACACCGGGGAGCTGTTTTTT.

This clone was counted a single time. The chain uses TRBV15 and TRBJ2-3, with 7 bases identical to TRBD2. Germline-derived CDR1 and CDR2 are LNHNV and YYDKDF (reference sequence). Germline trimming cut 0 bases from V and 1 base from J; bases unmatched to any gene: 4. The CDR3 is 16 residues long. This CDR3 reads CATSRDGRGGTDTQYF. As DNA, the CDR3 is TGTGCCACCAGCAGAGATGGCCGGGGGGGCACAGATACGCAGTATTTT.

J is TRBJ2-5 and V is TRBV5-1, with TRBD1 matching over 8 bases. From germline, CDR1 is SGHRS and CDR2 YFSETQ. The CDR3 extends over 15 amino acids. V shed 0 bases, J shed 4 bases, and the junction held 5 bases outside the gene matches. The CDR3 reads CASSLVSGGVETQYF. The CDR3 nucleotides read TGCGCCAGCAGCTTGGTTTCAGGGGGCGTAGAGACCCAGTACTTC.

The chain has TRBV3-1 (or the pseudogene TRBV3-2) and TRBJ1-1; a weak D match, TRBD1 (5 bases). CDR3 size: 12 residues. CDR1 and CDR2 (germline): LGHDT, YNNKEL (reference sequence). V was trimmed by 4 bases and J by 8 bases, leaving 11 bases between them. CDR3 sequence (DNA): TGTGCCAGCAGCCGGGGGAGGGCCGAAGCTTTCTTT. Translated, it gives CASSRGRAEAFF.

The gene calls are TRBV11-2 and TRBJ2-1; tentative D call: TRBD2 (5 bases). Trimming left V 5 bases short and J 13 bases short, with 12 bases between. The CDR3 contains 11 residues. Germline CDR1 and CDR2: SGHAT and FQNNGV. CDR3 nucleotides: TGTGCCAGCAGCGTGGACTTCAATCAGTTCTTC. The encoded protein is CASSVDFNQFF.

This clone came up a few times. V usage is TRBV3-1 (or the pseudogene TRBV3-2) and J usage is TRBJ2-7; D remains unclear. The CDR3 is made up of 15 amino acids. V lost 4 bases, J lost 9 bases, and 22 bases lay in between. Germline-derived CDR1 and CDR2 are LGHDT and YNNKEL (reference sequence). This CDR3 is CASSPHYNDLRGQYF. CDR3 nucleotide sequence: TGTGCCAGCAGCCCTCATTACAACGACCTACGAGGGCAGTACTTC.

The V gene is TRBV5-1, the J gene TRBJ2-1, with 9 bases aligning to TRBD2. V trimming: 0 bases; J trimming: 10 bases; junction bases outside the gene matches: 8. The V gene's germline CDR1 is SGHRS and CDR2 YFSETQ. The CDR3 runs to 15 residues. In DNA form, the CDR3 reads TGCGCCAGCAGCTTGGTAGCGGGGGCCTTTAGCGAGCAGTTCTTC. The encoded protein is CASSLVAGAFSEQFF.

This clone was counted between two and nine times. The J gene is TRBJ2-3, the V gene TRBV2, with a tentative D call TRBD2 (5 bases). The length of the CDR3 is 17 residues. Trimming left V 1 base short and J 3 bases short, with 17 bases between. Germline V gives CDR1 SNHLY, CDR2 FYNNEI. CDR3 coding DNA: TGTGCCAGCAGTGAAGGGCAAGGGCCACGAGGGACAGATACGCAGTATTTT. This translates into CASSEGQGPRGTDTQYF.

A few counts support this clone. The chain uses TRBV7-9 and TRBJ2-1; D is unclear. Germline CDR1 and CDR2: SEHNR and FQNEAQ (reference sequence). V was trimmed by 5 bases and J by 11 bases, leaving 13 bases between them. The CDR3 is made up of 12 amino acids. CDR3 in DNA: TGTGCCAGCAGCGCCTCGACAATGCAGCAGTTCTTC. It yields the protein CASSASTMQQFF.

This chain links TRBV5-1 with TRBJ1-1, with D tentatively TRBD1 (5 bases). CDR1 is SGHRS and CDR2 is YFSETQ in the germline V gene. The V gene lost 6 bases and the J gene lost 1 base, with 10 bases spanning the gap. CDR3 length equals 13 residues. CDR3 sequence (DNA): TGCGCCAGCATTGGAGGGGCGAACACTGAAGCTTTCTTT. Translating gives CASIGGANTEAFF.